This TCR beta chain was sequenced during a study of T cells in Graves' hyperthyroidism and ophthalmopathy. It was RNA transcripts that yielded the amplified TCR beta CDR3 regions. With the HTBI primer set, the TCR CDR3 went through a first round of RT-PCR. In TCRdb, the multiplex PCR reads were re-called with MiXCR into one record per CDR3 protein. Among a few hundred thousand distinct CDR3 sequences listed, about 16% were seen once. Germline assignment: CDR1 SGHRS and CDR2 YFSETQ. The CDR3 runs to 16 residues. The V gene lost 4 bases and the J gene lost 6 bases, with 17 bases spanning the gap. This clonotype was recorded at least ten times.

The source is a woman in her thirties or forties with Graves' ophthalmopathy. V usage is TRBV5-1 and J usage is TRBJ1-6, with D perhaps TRBD1 (6 bases). Specimen: blood. In DNA, the CDR3 is TGCGCCAGCAGCGCGAATCCAGGGGTGACTAATTCACCCCTCCACTTT. Amino acids: CASSANPGVTNSPLHF.